This T cell receptor beta chain was identified in a study of tumour-infiltrating T cells in Burkitt lymphoma. The germline V gene has CDR1 MDHEN and CDR2 SYDVKM. The CDR3 totals 16 residues. V gave up 5 bases and J gave up 2 bases, with 19 bases separating them. Profiling relied on immunoSEQ multiplex PCR, and the TCRdb table lists in-frame clones only, not all of them. This sample carries 1,200 or so clones, about 19% of them seen once, and the ten largest clones take approximately 45%. Material for sequencing was tumor tissue. This clonotype was obtained from a human donor with Burkitt lymphoma. The J gene is TRBJ2-7, the V gene TRBV28, with D perhaps TRBD2 (5 bases). The CDR3 protein is CASSILAGYTAYEQYF. Here the CDR3 DNA reads TGTGCCAGCAGTATCCTGGCGGGTTACACCGCCTACGAGCAGTACTTC.